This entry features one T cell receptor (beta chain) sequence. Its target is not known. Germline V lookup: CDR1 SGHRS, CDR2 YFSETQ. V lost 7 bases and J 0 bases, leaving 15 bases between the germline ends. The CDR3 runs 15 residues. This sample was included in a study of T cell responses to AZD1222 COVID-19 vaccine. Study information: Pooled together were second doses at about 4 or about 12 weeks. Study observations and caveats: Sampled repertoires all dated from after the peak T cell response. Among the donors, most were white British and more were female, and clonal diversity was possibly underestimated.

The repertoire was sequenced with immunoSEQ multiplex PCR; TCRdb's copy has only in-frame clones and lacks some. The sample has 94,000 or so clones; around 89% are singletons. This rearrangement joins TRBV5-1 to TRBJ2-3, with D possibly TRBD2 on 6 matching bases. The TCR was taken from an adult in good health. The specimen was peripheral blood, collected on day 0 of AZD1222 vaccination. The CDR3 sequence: CASCVGGPSTDTQYF. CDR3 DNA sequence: TGCGCCAGCTGCGTGGGGGGACCTAGCACAGATACGCAGTATTTT.